This is a list of T cell receptor beta chains from one sample in a study of T-cell reconstitution after alpha-beta-depleted transplantation in children. From the PCR reads, TCRdb called clonotypes with MiXCR, one entry per CDR3 protein. The table lists 95,000 to 120,000 distinct CDR3 sequences, approximately 6.9% of them singletons. The material sequenced was PBMCs, mostly from graft donor cells, taken 360 days after TCRalphabeta/CD19-depleted stem cell transplant. The source is a male patient between 2 and 10 years old who had a stem cell transplant for acute lymphoblastic leukemia, so the T cells may come from the graft donor. Each CDR3 is given with its conserved first and last residue. D genes are given only for firm matches. Clone size is not always given. Where it is, it says once, few, many or a class for expanded clones.

V	J	size	D	DNA	CDR3
TRBV28	TRBJ2-5	many	TRBD1	TGTGCCACCGATACCCAGAGACAGGGGGCCCCAGAGACCCAGTACTTC	CATDTQRQGAPETQYF
TRBV4-3	TRBJ1-2	few	TRBD1	TGCGCCAGCAGCTCCCGGGACAGGGGCTATGGCTACACCTTC	CASSSRDRGYGYTF
TRBV20-1	TRBJ2-6	many	-	TGCAGTGCGTCAGGGGTACCCGGGGCCAACGTCCTGACTTTC	CSASGVPGANVLTF
TRBV29-1	TRBJ1-3	many	-	TGCAGCGTTGGCGGCTCTGGAAACACCATATATTTT	CSVGGSGNTIYF
TRBV24-1	TRBJ1-2	many	TRBD1	TGTGCCACCAGTGATATAGGACAGGGAGGAAACCAATACACCTTC	CATSDIGQGGNQYTF
TRBV6-2/TRBV6-3	TRBJ1-6	-	-	TGTGCCAGCAGTTACGGCAACTATAATTCACCCCTCCACTTT	CASSYGNYNSPLHF
TRBV4-2	TRBJ2-6	-	TRBD1	TGTGCCAGCAGCCCCTGGGGGACAGGGGTATCGCCTGGGGCCAACGTCCTGACTTTC	CASSPWGTGVSPGANVLTF
TRBV11-2	TRBJ2-1	few	-	TGTGCCAGCAGCAACCCCCTGGGGAGAAGATACAATGAGCAGTTCTTC	CASSNPLGRRYNEQFF
TRBV28	TRBJ1-2	few	-	TGTGCCAGCAGTCCTGAGATGGGGAGCGGCTACACCTTC	CASSPEMGSGYTF
TRBV3-1	TRBJ2-1	many	-	TGTGCCAGCACTGAGGCTAGCTCCTACAATGAGCAGTTCTTC	CASTEASSYNEQFF
TRBV28	TRBJ1-5	-	-	TGTGCCAGCAGTTTATTACAGATCAATCAGCCCCAGCATTTT	CASSLLQINQPQHF
TRBV10-3	TRBJ2-3	-	-	TGTGCCATCAGTCTCGCAGCGGATCTCCCTAGCACAGATACGCAGTATTTT	CAISLAADLPSTDTQYF
TRBV27	TRBJ2-2	few	-	TGTGCCAGCAGTATCCGGAGGACCACCGGGGAGCTGTTTTTT	CASSIRRTTGELFF
TRBV7-6	TRBJ1-4	-	-	TGTGCCAGCAGCTCGCCTAGGGTCAGGGGCCATTCAACTAATGAAAAACTGTTTTTT	CASSSPRVRGHSTNEKLFF